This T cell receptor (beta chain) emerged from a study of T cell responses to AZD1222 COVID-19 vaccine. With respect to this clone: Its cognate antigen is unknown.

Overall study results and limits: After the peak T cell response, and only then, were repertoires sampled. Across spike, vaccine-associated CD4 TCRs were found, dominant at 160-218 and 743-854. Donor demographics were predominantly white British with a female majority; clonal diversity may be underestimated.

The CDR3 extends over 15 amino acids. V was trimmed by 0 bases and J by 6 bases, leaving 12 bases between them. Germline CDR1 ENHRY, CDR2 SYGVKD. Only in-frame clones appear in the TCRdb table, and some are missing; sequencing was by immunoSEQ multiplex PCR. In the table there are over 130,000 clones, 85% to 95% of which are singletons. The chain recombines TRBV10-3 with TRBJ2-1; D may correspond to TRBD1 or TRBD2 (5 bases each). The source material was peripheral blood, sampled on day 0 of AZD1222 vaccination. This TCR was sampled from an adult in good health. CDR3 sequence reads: CAISESGAAGNEQFF. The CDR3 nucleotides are TGTGCCATCAGTGAGTCAGGGGCGGCGGGCAATGAGCAGTTCTTC.